The 27 T cell receptor beta chains listed next were all sequenced from one sample in a study of CD8 T cells in Susac syndrome. Random hexamers were used to reverse transcribe an amount of 0.5 to 1 ug RNA. TCRdb reanalysed the immunoSEQ multiplex PCR reads using MiXCR and keeps one entry per CDR3 protein. There are 100,000 to 150,000 distinct CDR3 sequences in the sample; over 85% occur only once, and over 0.065% lies in the top ten. Specimen: CD4+ T cells from PBMCs. Receptors originate from a human donor in good health.

The CDR3 region has the DNA TGTGCCAGCAGCTTAAATCGACAGTGGGCTGAGGGCTACACCTTC. Translated: CASSLNRQWAEGYTF. V gene TRBV7-2 combines with J gene TRBJ1-2; TRBD1 is a possible D gene (5 bases). The germline V gene encodes CDR1 SGHTA and CDR2 FQGNSA. The CDR3 has 15 amino acids. V lost 2 bases to trimming and J lost 8 bases, with 18 bases between them.

V is TRBV3-1 and J is TRBJ1-2; no definite D call. The CDR3 extends over 14 amino acids. Germline-derived CDR1 and CDR2 are LGHDT and YNNKEL (reference sequence). The V end was cut by 0 bases, the J end by 9 bases, with 14 bases between. The CDR3 here is CASSQDRALRRYTF. The CDR3 DNA is TGTGCCAGCAGCCAAGATCGGGCCTTAAGGCGCTACACCTTC.

The chain has TRBV3-1 and TRBJ1-1, with 9 bases matching TRBD1. The CDR3 extends over 15 amino acids. CDR1 and CDR2 from the germline V gene are LGHDT and YNNKEL (reference sequence). The V gene end was trimmed by 4 bases and the J gene end by 5 bases; junction bases not matched to a gene: 8. CDR3 protein: CASSLVTGGLTEAFF. The CDR3 DNA follows: TGTGCCAGCAGCCTTGTGACAGGGGGATTGACTGAAGCTTTCTTT.

The chain combines TRBV25-1 with TRBJ1-1; no reliable D call. V dropped 2 bases and J dropped 6 bases, with 19 bases sitting between them. This CDR3 contains 16 residues. CDR1 MGHDK and CDR2 SYGVNS come from the germline V gene. The CDR3 protein is CASSERIVARGAEAFF. CDR3 nucleotide sequence: TGTGCCAGCAGTGAACGGATTGTCGCTCGCGGCGCTGAAGCTTTCTTT.

V usage is TRBV6-1 and J usage is TRBJ2-3, with 7 bases aligning to TRBD2. The CDR3 runs 15 residues. Trimming at V came to 7 bases and at J to 0 bases, leaving 7 bases not matched to a gene. The germline V gene encodes CDR1 MNHNS and CDR2 SASEGT. CDR3 nucleotides: TGTGCCAGCAAAGAGCGGGGCGGTAGCACAGATACGCAGTATTTT. Protein: CASKERGGSTDTQYF.

The chain combines TRBV20-1 with TRBJ1-2; a possible D gene is TRBD1 (5 bases). The CDR3 spans 11 residues. The V and J ends lost 5 bases and 8 bases respectively, with 12 bases between them. CDR1 and CDR2 from the germline V gene are DFQATT and SNEGSKA (reference sequence). The CDR3 spells CSAEGPGGYTF. The CDR3 DNA follows: TGCAGTGCTGAGGGTCCAGGGGGCTACACCTTC.

The J gene is TRBJ2-7, the V gene TRBV7-2, with TRBD2 identical over 10 bases. The CDR3 runs to 19 residues. From germline, CDR1 is SGHTA and CDR2 FQGNSA. V trimming: 2 bases; J trimming: 2 bases; junction bases outside the gene matches: 15. CDR3 loop: CASSLRDTPGLARTYEQYF. The CDR3 DNA reads as TGTGCCAGCAGCTTACGGGATACTCCGGGACTAGCGCGTACCTACGAGCAGTACTTC. The whole variable domain, filled in from reference TRBV7-2 and TRBJ2-7, reads GAGVSQSPSNKVTEKGKDVELRCDPISGHTALYWYRQSLGQGLEFLIYFQGNSAPDKSGLPSDRFSAERTGGSVSTLTIQRTQQEDSAVYLCASSLRDTPGLARTYEQYFGPGTRLTVT.

The V and J genes are TRBV19 and TRBJ2-5; perhaps D is TRBD1 or TRBD2 (6 bases each). This CDR3 comprises 14 residues. Per the germline V gene, CDR1 is LNHDA and CDR2 is SQIVND (reference sequence). The ends were cut back, 0 bases at V and 7 bases at J, with 12 bases in the middle. CDR3 region: CASSIEGRGGTQYF. In DNA form, the CDR3 reads TGTGCCAGTAGTATAGAAGGCAGGGGAGGGACCCAGTACTTC.

This rearrangement joins TRBV12-3 or TRBV12-4 to TRBJ2-5, with TRBD1 matching 10 bases. CDR3 size: 13 residues. The ends lost 6 bases at V and 4 bases at J; junction bases unmatched: 2. In nucleotides, the CDR3 is TGTGCCAGCAGACGACAGGGGGCAGAGACCCAGTACTTC. It yields the protein CASRRQGAETQYF.

The chain couples TRBV29-1 to TRBJ1-1; D ambiguous. There are 14 residues in the CDR3. Trimming stripped 4 bases from V and 6 bases from J, with 18 bases between. Per germline, CDR1 SQVTM and CDR2 ANQGSEA. The chain's CDR3 is CSVGAGSLPPEAFF. CDR3 bases: TGCAGCGTTGGGGCAGGAAGCCTTCCCCCTGAAGCTTTCTTT.

The J gene is TRBJ2-5, the V gene TRBV20-1; maybe TRBD1 (6 bases). Per the germline V gene, CDR1 is DFQATT and CDR2 is SNEGSKA (reference sequence). This CDR3 region has 12 residues. The CDR3 coding sequence is TGCAGCGCGCCAGGGGTTCAAGAGACCCAGTACTTC. Protein: CSAPGVQETQYF.

The chain is built from TRBV5-1 and TRBJ2-1; D uncertain. V was trimmed by 4 bases and J by 4 bases, leaving 18 bases between them. The CDR3 contains 16 residues. Germline V gene data show CDR1 as SGHRS and CDR2 as YFSETQ. Here the CDR3 DNA reads TGCGCCAGCAGCCTTAGCCTCCTTGGGCTGTACAATGAGCAGTTCTTC. Translation: CASSLSLLGLYNEQFF.

V is TRBV11-3 and J is TRBJ1-3, with D unresolved. Germline V lookup: CDR1 SGHNT, CDR2 YENEEA. The length of the CDR3 is 15 residues. Trimming pared 5 bases from V and 0 bases from J, leaving 11 bases between. The DNA for the CDR3 is TGTGCCAGCAGCCGAGGACCGAGCTCTGGAAACACCATATATTTT. It specifies CASSRGPSSGNTIYF.

The J gene is TRBJ1-2, the V gene TRBV19; the match to TRBD1 covers 9 bases. The CDR3 extends over 14 amino acids. With 7 bases clipped from V and 4 bases from J, the junction kept 7 bases outside the gene matches. The germline gives CDR1 LNHDA, CDR2 SQIVND (reference sequence). CDR3 nucleotides: TGTGCCAGTATAGAGGACAGGGGAAGCTATGGCTACACCTTC. Its translation: CASIEDRGSYGYTF.

The rearrangement uses TRBV5-1 and TRBJ2-1, with D perhaps given as TRBD1 or TRBD2 (5 bases each). The CDR3 covers 14 residues. Germline V gene data show CDR1 as SGHRS and CDR2 as YFSETQ. Trimming cost V 2 bases and J 9 bases, with 15 bases left between them. The CDR3 DNA is TGCGCCAGCAGCTTCTGGGGGAGAGGTCGTGAGCAGTTCTTC. Its protein product is CASSFWGRGREQFF.

This sequence joins TRBV6-6 and TRBJ2-3, with D possibly matching TRBD2 (6 bases). This CDR3 region has 16 residues. The germline CDR1 and CDR2 sequences are MNHNY and SVGAGI (reference sequence). V was trimmed by 3 bases and J by 1 base, leaving 14 bases between them. In DNA form, the CDR3 reads TGTGCCAGCAGTTATCCGGAGGGCACGGGCACAGATACGCAGTATTTT. This codes for CASSYPEGTGTDTQYF.

The CDR3 DNA reads as TGCGCCAGCAGCTCCAGAGAGGGCACCGGGGAGCTGTTTTTT. Its protein product is CASSSREGTGELFF. The rearrangement links TRBV5-1 to TRBJ2-2; maybe TRBD2 (5 bases). CDR1 and CDR2 from the germline V gene are SGHRS and YFSETQ. Trimming shortened V by 3 bases and J by 4 bases, and 10 bases separated the two germline ends. The CDR3 is made up of 14 amino acids.

V usage is TRBV29-1 and J usage is TRBJ1-1; 7 bases fit TRBD1. Losses at the gene ends were 2 bases for V and 7 bases for J; bases not matched to a gene: 7. The CDR3 contains 13 residues. CDR1 is SQVTM and CDR2 is ANQGSEA in the germline V gene. CDR3 sequence (DNA): TGCAGCGTTGAACTCGGACAGGCCTTTGAAGCTTTCTTT. Protein product: CSVELGQAFEAFF.

The chain carries TRBV7-9 and TRBJ2-1; 10 nucleotides agree with TRBD2. This CDR3 region has 16 residues. The germline V gene has CDR1 SEHNR and CDR2 FQNEAQ (reference sequence). V lost 0 bases to trimming and J lost 5 bases; unmatched junction nucleotides: 4. The CDR3 DNA reads as TGTGCCAGCAGCTTAGCGCCTAGCGGGAGCCACAATGAGCAGTTCTTC. This encodes CASSLAPSGSHNEQFF.

The J gene is TRBJ2-4, the V gene TRBV2; D remains ambiguous. Trimming pared 3 bases from V and 4 bases from J, leaving 7 bases between. CDR1 and CDR2 (germline): SNHLY, FYNNEI. CDR3 length equals 13 residues. The CDR3 loop reads CASSEERKNIQYF. DNA of the CDR3: TGTGCCAGCAGTGAGGAGAGGAAAAACATTCAGTACTTC.

The V call is TRBV5-1, the J call TRBJ2-2, with D unclear. The CDR3 length is 16 residues. The V gene's germline CDR1 is SGHRS and CDR2 YFSETQ. V was pared by 2 bases and J by 3 bases, with 14 bases between. This chain's CDR3 is CASSLKWESDTGELFF. The CDR3 DNA sequence: TGCGCCAGCAGCTTAAAGTGGGAATCGGACACCGGGGAGCTGTTTTTT.

The V and J genes are TRBV11-2 and TRBJ2-3; 7 nucleotides line up with TRBD1. V dropped 5 bases and J dropped 6; count of bases not matched to a gene: 14. This CDR3 is 16 amino acids long. CDR1 is SGHAT, CDR2 FQNNGV, per germline. CDR3 region: CASSQDRVVGSDTQYF. CDR3 sequence (DNA): TGTGCCAGCAGCCAAGACAGGGTTGTAGGGTCCGATACGCAGTATTTT.

This clonotype was counted a single time. The chain recombines TRBV4-1 with TRBJ1-2; D may be TRBD1 (5 bases). The germline V gene encodes CDR1 MGHRA and CDR2 YSYEKL. Trimming stripped 3 bases from V and 9 bases from J, with 20 bases between. The CDR3 length is 15 residues. The CDR3 protein is CASSHALRGQISYTF. CDR3 nucleotides: TGCGCCAGCAGCCACGCTCTAAGGGGCCAGATAAGCTACACCTTC.

This sequence joins TRBV7-2 and TRBJ1-3; D gene ambiguous. This CDR3 has 16 amino acids. The germline V gene has CDR1 SGHTA and CDR2 FQGNSA. V was shortened by 1 base and J by 0 bases, with 10 bases between the two germline ends. Here the CDR3 reads CASSLEGSVSGNTIYF. The DNA of the CDR3 is TGTGCCAGCAGCTTAGAGGGAAGCGTCTCTGGAAACACCATATATTTT.

The count of this clonotype is one. V usage is TRBV6-6 and J usage is TRBJ1-5; D ambiguous. The ends were cut back, 4 bases at V and 0 bases at J, with 4 bases in the middle. Germline V lookup: CDR1 MNHNY, CDR2 SVGAGI (reference sequence). The CDR3 has 13 amino acids. The DNA of the CDR3 is TGTGCCAGCAGTTCGGTTAGCAATCAGCCCCAGCATTTT. It codes for CASSSVSNQPQHF.

This chain joins TRBV18 and TRBJ2-5; 8 bases are shared with TRBD2. The CDR3 totals 16 residues. In germline, CDR1 is KGHSH, CDR2 LQKENI. Unmatched junction bases numbered 9, after V lost 1 base and J lost 5 bases. CDR3 residues: CASSPRAGGPGETQYF. The CDR3 nucleotides are TGTGCCAGCTCACCACGGGCGGGAGGCCCTGGGGAGACCCAGTACTTC.

The rearrangement uses TRBV29-1 and TRBJ2-7, with TRBD2 identical over 13 bases. J lost 3 bases, V lost 4 bases, and 3 bases had no gene match. The germline V gene has CDR1 SQVTM and CDR2 ANQGSEA. CDR3 length: 14 amino acids. CDR3 residues: CSVAGLAGVYEQYF. The CDR3 DNA reads TGCAGCGTTGCAGGACTAGCGGGAGTCTACGAGCAGTACTTC.